This T cell receptor (beta chain) comes out of a study of T cells in Graves' hyperthyroidism and ophthalmopathy (dated by TCRdb to 2018 to 2020). With regard to the full study: Peripheral blood samples were taken at initial diagnosis, before any treatment was given. TCR V-J signatures able to tell the groups apart were searched for in a discovery cohort of 100 patients, of whom around 43 had Graves' ophthalmopathy and around 58 had stable Graves' hyperthyroidism. Whether ophthalmopathy could be predicted prospectively was tested in an independent validation cohort made up of roughly 19 hyperthyroidism patients plus 17 patients who later progressed to ophthalmopathy. The 75 to 100 discovery patients were randomly split 7:3 into training and test sets. The study also compared thyroid tissue and blood T-cell repertoires from 5 to 7 Graves' hyperthyroidism patients. After blood sampling, hyperthyroidism patients were treated with methimazole at a starting dose of 30 mg daily, and ophthalmopathy patients were treated with high-dose intravenous methylprednisolone. According to the paper, TCR Vbeta CDR3 sequencing was carried out on 135 peripheral blood samples, which came from more than 40 ophthalmopathy, approximately 72 hyperthyroidism and roughly 17 progressor patients.

Hyperthyroidism patients were newly diagnosed, had a disease duration of under 2 months, and were aged 18 to 65 years. The study excluded patients with uncontrolled infections, other autoimmune diseases, pregnancy or lactation. Diagnoses were based on clinical symptoms, serum thyroxine and TRAb, thyroid ultrasound and orbital computed tomography. Blood from progressor patients was collected at the time of first diagnosis with hyperthyroidism, before any ophthalmopathy symptoms had appeared. Ficoll-Paque density gradient centrifugation was used to isolate PBMCs from around 10 ml of fresh peripheral blood. Progressor patients were defined as those initially diagnosed with Graves' hyperthyroidism in whom ophthalmopathy developed during follow-up. Total RNA was extracted with Trizol reagent, and quality was checked on an Agilent 2100 Bioanalyzer. This clonotype was observed many times. What antigen it recognizes has not been identified. Base-call qualities are not available, and no considerably larger clone is one nucleotide away.

Its CDR3 holds 12 amino acids, cysteine through phenylalanine. Just the 36-base CDR3 DNA is kept, in frame starting at base 1. The V and J ends are trimmed by 3 bases and 6 bases, leaving 10 bases between them. Per the germline V gene, SGHRS is the CDR1 and YFSETQ is the CDR2. The TCR beta CDR3 regions were amplified from the RNA transcripts. The TCR CDR3 was subjected to a first round of RT-PCR using the HTBI primer set and the Qiagen OneStep RT-PCR kit. Libraries were constructed in a second round of multiplex PCR, after which size selection and purification were performed. Paired-end sequencing of the libraries was performed with 100 bp reads on an Illumina HiSeq2000. Per the authors' processing: SOAPnuke was used to process the raw data, throwing out any read that contained adapters or uncalled bases, had a mean Phred below 15, or lacked an exact constant-primer or identifier match. High-quality paired reads were merged with COPE v1.2.5, and unique nucleotide sequences were defined as clonotypes. MiTCR v1.1 was used to align the clonotypes against IMGT TRBV, TRBD and TRBJ reference segments. Only V-J combinations with frequency above 0.0001, covering about 99% of repertoires, were analysed. A TCS score was defined as the ratio of F50 (clonal expansion) to E x V (chaos), with BLOSUM62-based TCRdist applied between CDR3 peptides within each V-J. Welch's t-statistics and random forest reduced approximately 520 V-J features to about 13, which were used in a naive Bayes classifier (R e1071). Clones were called with MiXCR by TCRdb after fastp trimmed the public reads at Q25, and only in-frame beta chains were retained. Rows with one shared CDR3 protein collapse into an entry with the most common genes and DNA. TCRdb, not the original authors, processed these V and J calls. The sample table records about 270,000 distinct CDR3 sequences; around 15% of these occur just once. Around 31% of the sample belongs to the ten largest clones.

The study at large found these results: In validation, the model predicted progression to ophthalmopathy with 60% to 71% sensitivity and over 72% specificity, a median of 6.5 months before onset. Most expanded thyroid clonotypes (frequency above 0.001) were also detected in blood, a finding suggesting that blood repertoires may reflect thyroid immune responses. Sample size was not statistically predetermined, and investigators were not blinded to group allocation. A model built on a 13 V-J signature distinguished ophthalmopathy from stable hyperthyroidism, reaching over 85% sensitivity and under 84% specificity in cross-validation and 80%/75% in testing.

Sequencing used blood. The rearranged segments are TRBV5-1 and TRBJ2-7; no D gene can be assigned with confidence. This sequence was found in a woman between 50 and 59 years old with Graves' hyperthyroidism that later progressed to Graves' ophthalmopathy. The encoded CDR3 is CASSYPMGEQYF. In nucleotide form, the sequence is TGCGCCAGCAGCTACCCAATGGGCGAGCAGTACTTC.